The rows below give T cell receptor beta chains drawn from one sample of a study of T cell changes during pregnancy in multiple sclerosis. Data came from immunoSEQ multiplex PCR; TCRdb stores just in-frame clones and leaves some out. Of 20,000 to 25,000 clones in the sample, under 95% are singletons; the top ten hold 0.68%. Material: CD4+ T cells from peripheral blood mononuclear cells, obtained in the third trimester of pregnancy. These TCRs come from a female donor with multiple sclerosis, enrolled in a pregnancy study. CDR3s include the opening cysteine and the closing phenylalanine or tryptophan.

V gene: TRBV6-5
J gene: TRBJ1-2
CDR3 protein: CASSFLKWTGGYGYTF

V gene: TRBV9
J gene: TRBJ2-1
CDR3 protein: CASSVSRGDPNFSEQFF

V gene: TRBV7-9
J gene: TRBJ2-3
CDR3 protein: CASSSDLAGRAQYF

V gene: TRBV27
J gene: TRBJ2-1
CDR3 protein: CASSLVPTGATRNEQFF

V gene: TRBV19
J gene: TRBJ2-3
CDR3 protein: CASSPPGGILGSDTQYF

V gene: TRBV28
J gene: TRBJ2-7
CDR3 protein: CASRTTGGDYEQYF

V gene: TRBV5-1
J gene: TRBJ1-1
CDR3 protein: CASSLFPGEAFF

V gene: TRBV7-3
J gene: TRBJ2-1
CDR3 protein: CASSLNPMGVGSEQFF

V gene: TRBV6-6
J gene: TRBJ2-2
CDR3 protein: CASSLVDGGTGELFF

V gene: TRBV5-5
J gene: TRBJ2-5
CDR3 protein: CASSLSQEVTQYF

V gene: TRBV6-4
J gene: TRBJ1-2
CDR3 protein: CASRAGQPANYGYTF

V gene: TRBV30
J gene: TRBJ2-7
CDR3 protein: CAWSAVHRGGYEQYF

V gene: TRBV7-2
J gene: TRBJ1-1
CDR3 protein: CASSSYRGFLGGTEAFF

V gene: TRBV6-1
J gene: TRBJ1-5
CDR3 protein: CASSGSTGEQPQHF

V gene: TRBV9
J gene: TRBJ1-3
CDR3 protein: CASSAWDTPLSGNTIYF

V gene: TRBV5-6
J gene: TRBJ1-1
CDR3 protein: CASSYSRGQGENTEAFF

V gene: TRBV7-6
J gene: TRBJ2-1
CDR3 protein: CASSLVPSGGAGEQFF

V gene: TRBV25-1
J gene: TRBJ2-1
CDR3 protein: CASSETRLAGYNEQFF

V gene: TRBV2
J gene: TRBJ1-1
CDR3 protein: CASSRRGGQTEAFF

V gene: TRBV30
J gene: TRBJ2-2
CDR3 protein: CAYLTGGTGELFF

V gene: TRBV28
J gene: TRBJ1-2
CDR3 protein: CASSYRDGYTF

V gene: TRBV18
J gene: TRBJ2-1
CDR3 protein: CASSPRQAYNEQFF